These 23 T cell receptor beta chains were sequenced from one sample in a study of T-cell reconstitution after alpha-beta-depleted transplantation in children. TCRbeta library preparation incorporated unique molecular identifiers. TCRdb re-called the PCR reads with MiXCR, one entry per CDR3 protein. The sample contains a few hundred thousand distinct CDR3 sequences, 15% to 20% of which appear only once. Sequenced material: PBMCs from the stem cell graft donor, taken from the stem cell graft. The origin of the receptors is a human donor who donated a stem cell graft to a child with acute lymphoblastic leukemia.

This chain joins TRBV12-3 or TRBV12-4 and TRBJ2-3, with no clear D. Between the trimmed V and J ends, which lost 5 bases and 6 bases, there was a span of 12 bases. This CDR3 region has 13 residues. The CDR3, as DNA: TGTGCCAGCAGTCCGGCCGCCCCCGATACGCAGTATTTT. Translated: CASSPAAPDTQYF.

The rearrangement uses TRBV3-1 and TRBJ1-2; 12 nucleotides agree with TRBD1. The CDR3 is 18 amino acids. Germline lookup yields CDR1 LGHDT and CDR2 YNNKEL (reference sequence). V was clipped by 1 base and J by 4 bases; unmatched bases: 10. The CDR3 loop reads CASSQGDRGPWRTYGYTF. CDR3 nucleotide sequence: TGTGCCAGCAGCCAAGGGGACAGGGGGCCCTGGCGGACCTATGGCTACACCTTC.

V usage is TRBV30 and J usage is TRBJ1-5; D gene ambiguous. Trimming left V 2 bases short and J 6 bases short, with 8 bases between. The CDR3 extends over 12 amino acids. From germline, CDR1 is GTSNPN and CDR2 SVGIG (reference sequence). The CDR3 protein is CAWSPSSQPQHF. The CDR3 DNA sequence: TGTGCCTGGAGTCCCTCTAGTCAGCCCCAGCATTTT.

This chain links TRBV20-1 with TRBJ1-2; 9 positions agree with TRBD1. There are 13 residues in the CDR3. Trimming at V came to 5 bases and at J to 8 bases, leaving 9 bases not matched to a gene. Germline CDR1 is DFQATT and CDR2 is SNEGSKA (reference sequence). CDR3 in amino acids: CSASGQGTEGYTF. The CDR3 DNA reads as TGCAGTGCTTCGGGACAGGGAACGGAGGGCTACACCTTC.

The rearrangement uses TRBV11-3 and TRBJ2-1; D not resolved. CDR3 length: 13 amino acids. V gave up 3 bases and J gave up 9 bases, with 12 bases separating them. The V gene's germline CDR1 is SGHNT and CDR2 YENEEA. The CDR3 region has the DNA TGTGCCAGCAGCTTTGACGGTGGTAGTGAGCAGTTCTTC. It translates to CASSFDGGSEQFF.

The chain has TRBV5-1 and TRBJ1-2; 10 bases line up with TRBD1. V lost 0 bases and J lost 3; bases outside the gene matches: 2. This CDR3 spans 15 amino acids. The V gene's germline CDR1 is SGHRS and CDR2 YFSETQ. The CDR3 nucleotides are TGCGCCAGCAGCTTGGGACAGGGGGCGGACTATGGCTACACCTTC. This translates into CASSLGQGADYGYTF. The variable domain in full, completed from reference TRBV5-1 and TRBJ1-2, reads KAGVTQTPRYLIKTRGQQVTLSCSPISGHRSVSWYQQTPGQGLQFLFEYFSETQRNKGNFPGRFSGRQFSNSRSEMNVSTLELGDSALYLCASSLGQGADYGYTFGSGTRLTVV.

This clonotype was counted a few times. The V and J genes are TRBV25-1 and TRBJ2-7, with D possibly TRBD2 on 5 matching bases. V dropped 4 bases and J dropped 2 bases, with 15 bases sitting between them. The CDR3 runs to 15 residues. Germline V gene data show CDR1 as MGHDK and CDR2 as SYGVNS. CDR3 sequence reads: CASSVPSRLPYEQYF. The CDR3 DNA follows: TGTGCCAGCAGTGTCCCCTCCAGACTACCCTACGAGCAGTACTTC.

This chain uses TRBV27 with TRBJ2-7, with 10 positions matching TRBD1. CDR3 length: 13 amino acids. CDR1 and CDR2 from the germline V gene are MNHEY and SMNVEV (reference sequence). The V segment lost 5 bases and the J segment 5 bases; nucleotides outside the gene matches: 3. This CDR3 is CASSDRGHDEQYF. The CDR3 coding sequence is TGTGCCAGCAGTGACAGGGGGCATGACGAGCAGTACTTC.

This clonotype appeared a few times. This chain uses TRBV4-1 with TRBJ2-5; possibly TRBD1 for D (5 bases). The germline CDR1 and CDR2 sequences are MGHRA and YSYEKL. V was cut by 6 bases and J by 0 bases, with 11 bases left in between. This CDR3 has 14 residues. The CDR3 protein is CASRGWGDQETQYF. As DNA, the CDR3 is TGCGCCAGCAGGGGATGGGGCGACCAAGAGACCCAGTACTTC.

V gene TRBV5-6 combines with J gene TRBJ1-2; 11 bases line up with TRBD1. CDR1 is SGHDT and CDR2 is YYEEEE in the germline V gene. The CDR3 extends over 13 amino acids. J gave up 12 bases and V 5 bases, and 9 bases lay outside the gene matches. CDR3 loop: CASSQDRGPFNTF. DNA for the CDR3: TGTGCCAGCAGTCAGGACAGGGGGCCCTTCAACACCTTC. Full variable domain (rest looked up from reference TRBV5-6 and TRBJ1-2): DAGVTQSPTHLIKTRGQQVTLRCSPKSGHDTVSWYQQALGQGPQFIFQYYEEEERQRGNFPDRFSGHQFPNYSSELNVNALLLGDSALYLCASSQDRGPFNTFGSGTRLTVV.

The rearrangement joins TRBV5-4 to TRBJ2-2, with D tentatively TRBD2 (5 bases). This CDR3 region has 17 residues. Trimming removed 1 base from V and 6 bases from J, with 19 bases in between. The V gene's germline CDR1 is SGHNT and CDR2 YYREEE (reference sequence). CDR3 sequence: CASSLLSGRDGSGELFF. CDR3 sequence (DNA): TGTGCCAGCAGCTTGCTATCGGGTCGGGATGGGTCCGGGGAGCTGTTTTTT.

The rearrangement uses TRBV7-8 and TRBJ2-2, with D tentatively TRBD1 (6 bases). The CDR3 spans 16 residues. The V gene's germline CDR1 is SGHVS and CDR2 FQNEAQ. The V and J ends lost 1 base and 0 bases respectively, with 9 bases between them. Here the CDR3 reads CASSLDRVANTGELFF. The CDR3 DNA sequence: TGTGCCAGCAGCTTAGACAGGGTCGCGAACACCGGGGAGCTGTTTTTT.

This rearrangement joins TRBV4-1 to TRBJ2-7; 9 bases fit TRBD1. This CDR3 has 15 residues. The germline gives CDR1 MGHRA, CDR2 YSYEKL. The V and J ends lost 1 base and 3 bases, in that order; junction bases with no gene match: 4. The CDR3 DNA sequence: TGCGCCAGCAGCCAAGCCGGGACAGGGCTCTACGAGCAGTACTTC. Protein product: CASSQAGTGLYEQYF.

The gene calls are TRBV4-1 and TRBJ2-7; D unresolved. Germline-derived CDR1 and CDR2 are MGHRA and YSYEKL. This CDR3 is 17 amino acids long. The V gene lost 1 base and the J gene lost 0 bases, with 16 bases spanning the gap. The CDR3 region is CASSQAPPALSSYEQYF. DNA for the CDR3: TGCGCCAGCAGCCAAGCCCCGCCCGCGTTGAGCTCCTACGAGCAGTACTTC.

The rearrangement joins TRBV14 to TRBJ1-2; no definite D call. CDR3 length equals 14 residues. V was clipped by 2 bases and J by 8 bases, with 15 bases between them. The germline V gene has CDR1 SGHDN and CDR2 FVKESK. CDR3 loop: CASSQYRVPWGYTF. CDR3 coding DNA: TGTGCCAGCAGCCAATATCGAGTACCATGGGGCTACACCTTC. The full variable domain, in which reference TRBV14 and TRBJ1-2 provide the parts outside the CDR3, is EAGVTQFPSHSVIEKGQTVTLRCDPISGHDNLYWYRRVMGKEIKFLLHFVKESKQDESGMPNNRFLAERTGGTYSTLKVQPAELEDSGVYFCASSQYRVPWGYTFGSGTRLTVV.

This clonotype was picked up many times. CDR3: CSVFTGVHEQYF. The CDR3 DNA follows: TGCAGCGTTTTCACAGGAGTCCACGAGCAGTACTTC. This chain joins TRBV29-1 and TRBJ2-7; D might be TRBD1 (5 bases). V lost 5 bases to trimming and J lost 5 bases, with 13 bases between them. Germline V gene sequence: CDR1 SQVTM, CDR2 ANQGSEA. This CDR3 has 12 amino acids.

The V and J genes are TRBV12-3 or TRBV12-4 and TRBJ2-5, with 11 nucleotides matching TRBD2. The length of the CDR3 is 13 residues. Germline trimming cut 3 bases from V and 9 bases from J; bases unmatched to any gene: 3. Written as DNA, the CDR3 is TGTGCCAGCAGTTTTAGCGGGAGGGCGGCCCAGTACTTC. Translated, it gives CASSFSGRAAQYF.

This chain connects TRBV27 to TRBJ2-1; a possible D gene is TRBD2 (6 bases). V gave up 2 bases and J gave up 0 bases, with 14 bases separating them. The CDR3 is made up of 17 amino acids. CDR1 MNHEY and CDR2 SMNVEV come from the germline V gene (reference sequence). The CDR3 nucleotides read TGTGCCAGCAGTTTAGAAGGCGCGGGGACCTCCTACAATGAGCAGTTCTTC. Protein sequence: CASSLEGAGTSYNEQFF.

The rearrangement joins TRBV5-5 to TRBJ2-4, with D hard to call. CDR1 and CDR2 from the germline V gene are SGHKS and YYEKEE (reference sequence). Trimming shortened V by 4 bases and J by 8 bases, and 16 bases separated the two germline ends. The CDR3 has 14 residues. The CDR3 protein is CASSIRTGGDIQYF. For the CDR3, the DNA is TGTGCCAGCAGCATTCGGACGGGCGGCGACATTCAGTACTTC.

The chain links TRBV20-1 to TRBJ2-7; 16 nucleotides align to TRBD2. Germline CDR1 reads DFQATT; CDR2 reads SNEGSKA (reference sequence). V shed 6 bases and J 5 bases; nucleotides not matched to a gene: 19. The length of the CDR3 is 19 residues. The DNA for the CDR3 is TGCAGTGCGCGGAGAGGTCCCGGGACTAGCGGGAGGGCCTTCAACGAGCAGTACTTC. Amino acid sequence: CSARRGPGTSGRAFNEQYF.

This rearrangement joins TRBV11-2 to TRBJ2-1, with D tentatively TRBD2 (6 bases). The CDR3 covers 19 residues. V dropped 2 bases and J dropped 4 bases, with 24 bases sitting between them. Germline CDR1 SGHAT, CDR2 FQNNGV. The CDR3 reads CASSLIVSDGSGWYNEQFF. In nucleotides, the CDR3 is TGTGCCAGCAGCTTAATCGTATCCGATGGGAGCGGGTGGTACAATGAGCAGTTCTTC.

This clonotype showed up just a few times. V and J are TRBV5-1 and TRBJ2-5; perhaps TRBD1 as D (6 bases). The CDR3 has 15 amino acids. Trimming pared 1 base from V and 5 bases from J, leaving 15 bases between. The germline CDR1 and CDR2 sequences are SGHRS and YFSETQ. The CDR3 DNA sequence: TGCGCCAGCAGCTTGTATGCAGGGGAATCGGAGACCCAGTACTTC. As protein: CASSLYAGESETQYF.

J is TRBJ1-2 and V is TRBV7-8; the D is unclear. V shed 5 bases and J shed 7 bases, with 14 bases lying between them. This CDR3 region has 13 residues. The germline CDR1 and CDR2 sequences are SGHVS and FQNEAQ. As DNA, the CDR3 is TGTGCCAGCAGCGCTCCGATAGGGTCTGGCTACACCTTC. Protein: CASSAPIGSGYTF.